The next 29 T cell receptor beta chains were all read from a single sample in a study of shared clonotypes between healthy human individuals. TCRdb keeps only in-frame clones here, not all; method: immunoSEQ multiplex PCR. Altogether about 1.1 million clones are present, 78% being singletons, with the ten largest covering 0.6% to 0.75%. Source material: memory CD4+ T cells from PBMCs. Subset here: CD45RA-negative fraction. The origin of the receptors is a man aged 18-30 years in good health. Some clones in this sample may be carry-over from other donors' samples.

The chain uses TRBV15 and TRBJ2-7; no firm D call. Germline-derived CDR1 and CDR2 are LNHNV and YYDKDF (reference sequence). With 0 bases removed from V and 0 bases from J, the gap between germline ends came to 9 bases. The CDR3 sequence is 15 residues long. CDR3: CATSREVGSSYEQYF. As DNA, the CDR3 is TGTGCCACCAGCAGAGAAGTGGGTAGCTCCTACGAGCAGTACTTC.

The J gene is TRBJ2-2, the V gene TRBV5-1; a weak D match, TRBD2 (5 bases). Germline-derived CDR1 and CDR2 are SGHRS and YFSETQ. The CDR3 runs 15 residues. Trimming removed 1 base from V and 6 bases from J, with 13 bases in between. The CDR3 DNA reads TGCGCCAGCAGCTTGTCCACTAGTTTGGCCGGGGAGCTGTTTTTT. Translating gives CASSLSTSLAGELFF.

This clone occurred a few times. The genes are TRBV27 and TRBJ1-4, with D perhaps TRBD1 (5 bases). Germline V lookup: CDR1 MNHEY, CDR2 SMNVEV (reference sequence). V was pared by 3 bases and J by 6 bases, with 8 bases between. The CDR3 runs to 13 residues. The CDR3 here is CASSFRGDEKLFF. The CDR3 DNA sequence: TGTGCCAGCAGTTTTAGGGGTGATGAAAAACTGTTTTTT.

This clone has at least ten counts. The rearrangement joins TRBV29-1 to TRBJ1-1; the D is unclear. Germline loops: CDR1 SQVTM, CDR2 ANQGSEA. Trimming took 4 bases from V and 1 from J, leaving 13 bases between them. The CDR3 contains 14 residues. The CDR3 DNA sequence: TGCAGCGTTGGGGATCGGGTAGGGAACACTGAAGCTTTCTTT. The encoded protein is CSVGDRVGNTEAFF.

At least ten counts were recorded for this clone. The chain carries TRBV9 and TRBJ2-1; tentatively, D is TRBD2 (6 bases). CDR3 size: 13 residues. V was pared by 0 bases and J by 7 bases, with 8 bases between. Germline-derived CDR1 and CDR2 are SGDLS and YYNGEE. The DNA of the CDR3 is TGTGCCAGCAGCGTAGATCGGGGGAATGAGCAGTTCTTC. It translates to CASSVDRGNEQFF.

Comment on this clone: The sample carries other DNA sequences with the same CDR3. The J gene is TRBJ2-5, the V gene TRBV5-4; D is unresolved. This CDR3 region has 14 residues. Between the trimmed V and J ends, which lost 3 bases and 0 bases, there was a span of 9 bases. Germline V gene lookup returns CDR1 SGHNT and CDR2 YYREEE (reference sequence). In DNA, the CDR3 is TGTGCCAGCAGCTCGCGTGGCTACCAAGAGACCCAGTACTTC. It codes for CASSSRGYQETQYF. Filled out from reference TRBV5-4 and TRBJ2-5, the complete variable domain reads ETGVTQSPTHLIKTRGQQVTLRCSSQSGHNTVSWYQQALGQGPQFIFQYYREEENGRGNFPPRFSGLQFPNYSSELNVNALELDDSALYLCASSSRGYQETQYFGPGTRLLVL.

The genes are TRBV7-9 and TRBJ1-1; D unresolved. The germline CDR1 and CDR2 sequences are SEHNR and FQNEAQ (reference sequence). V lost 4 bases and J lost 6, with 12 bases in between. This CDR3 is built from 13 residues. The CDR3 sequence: CASSSWAGSEAFF. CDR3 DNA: TGTGCCAGCAGCTCCTGGGCGGGGTCTGAAGCTTTCTTT.

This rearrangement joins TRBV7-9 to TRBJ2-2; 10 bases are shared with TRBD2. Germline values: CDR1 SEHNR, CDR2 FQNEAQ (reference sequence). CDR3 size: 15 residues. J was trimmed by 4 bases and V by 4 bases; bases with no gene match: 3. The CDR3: CASSSGLAATGELFF. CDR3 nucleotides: TGTGCCAGCAGCTCCGGACTAGCGGCCACCGGGGAGCTGTTTTTT.

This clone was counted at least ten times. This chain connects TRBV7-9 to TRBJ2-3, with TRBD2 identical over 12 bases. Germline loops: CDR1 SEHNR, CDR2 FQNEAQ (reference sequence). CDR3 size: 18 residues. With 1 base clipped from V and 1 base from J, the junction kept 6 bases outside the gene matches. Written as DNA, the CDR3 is TGTGCCAGCAGCTTAGAATTGGGACTAGCGGGCCGCACAGATACGCAGTATTTT. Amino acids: CASSLELGLAGRTDTQYF.

This CDR3 is CASIGGYNEQFF. Here the CDR3 DNA reads TGCGCCAGCATCGGAGGTTATAATGAGCAGTTCTTC. The genes are TRBV5-1 and TRBJ2-1; possibly TRBD2 for D (5 bases). V was clipped by 6 bases and J by 7 bases, with 11 bases between them. CDR1 is SGHRS, CDR2 YFSETQ, per germline. The length of the CDR3 is 12 residues. Using reference TRBV5-1 and TRBJ2-1 for the parts outside the CDR3, the full variable domain is KAGVTQTPRYLIKTRGQQVTLSCSPISGHRSVSWYQQTPGQGLQFLFEYFSETQRNKGNFPGRFSGRQFSNSRSEMNVSTLELGDSALYLCASIGGYNEQFFGPGTRLTVL.

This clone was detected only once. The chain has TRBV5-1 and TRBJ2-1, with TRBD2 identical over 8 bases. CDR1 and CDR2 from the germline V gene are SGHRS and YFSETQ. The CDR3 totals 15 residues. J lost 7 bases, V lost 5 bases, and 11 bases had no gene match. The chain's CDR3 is CASSPPAGDINEQFF. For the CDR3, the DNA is TGCGCCAGCAGTCCCCCAGCGGGAGATATTAATGAGCAGTTCTTC.

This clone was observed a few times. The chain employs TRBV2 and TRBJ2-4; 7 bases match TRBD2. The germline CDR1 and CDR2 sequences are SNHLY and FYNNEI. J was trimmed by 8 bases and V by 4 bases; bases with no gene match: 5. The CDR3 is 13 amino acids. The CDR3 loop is CASSGEGGDIQYF. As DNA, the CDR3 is TGTGCCAGCAGTGGGGAGGGAGGGGACATTCAGTACTTC.

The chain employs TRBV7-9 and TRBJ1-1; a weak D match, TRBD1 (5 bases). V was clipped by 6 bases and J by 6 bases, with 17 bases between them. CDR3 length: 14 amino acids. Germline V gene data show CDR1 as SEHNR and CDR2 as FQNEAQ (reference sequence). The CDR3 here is CASSRQFRSAEAFF. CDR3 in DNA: TGTGCCAGCAGTCGACAGTTTCGTTCCGCTGAAGCTTTCTTT.

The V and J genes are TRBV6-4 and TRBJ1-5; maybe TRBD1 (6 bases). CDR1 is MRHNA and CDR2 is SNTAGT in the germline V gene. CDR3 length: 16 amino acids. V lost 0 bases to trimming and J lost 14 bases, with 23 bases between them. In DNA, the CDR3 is TGTGCCAGCAGTGACTCGGGGGGCAGGGACCGACCCGAAGAGCATTTT. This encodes CASSDSGGRDRPEEHF.

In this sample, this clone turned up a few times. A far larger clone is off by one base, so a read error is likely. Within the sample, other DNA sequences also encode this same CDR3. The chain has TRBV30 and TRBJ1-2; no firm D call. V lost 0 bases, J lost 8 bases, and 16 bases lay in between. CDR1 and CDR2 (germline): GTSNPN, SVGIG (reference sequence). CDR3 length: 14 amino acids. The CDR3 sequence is CAWSVGPSFYGYTF. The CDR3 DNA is TGTGCCTGGAGTGTCGGGCCTTCCTTCTACGGCTACACCTTC.

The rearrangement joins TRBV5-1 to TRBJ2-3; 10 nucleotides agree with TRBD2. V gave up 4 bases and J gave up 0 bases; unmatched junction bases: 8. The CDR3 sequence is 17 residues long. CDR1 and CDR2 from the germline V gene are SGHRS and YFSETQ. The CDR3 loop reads CASSPIKLAGSTDTQYF. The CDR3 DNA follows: TGCGCCAGCAGCCCTATTAAACTAGCGGGGAGCACAGATACGCAGTATTTT.

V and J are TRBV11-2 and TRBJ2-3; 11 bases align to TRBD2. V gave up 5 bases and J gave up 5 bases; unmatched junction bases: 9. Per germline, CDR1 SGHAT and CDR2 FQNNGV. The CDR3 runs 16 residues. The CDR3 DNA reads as TGTGCCAGCAGCGCAGGAACCGGGACTAGCGGAGATACGCAGTATTTT. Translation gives CASSAGTGTSGDTQYF.

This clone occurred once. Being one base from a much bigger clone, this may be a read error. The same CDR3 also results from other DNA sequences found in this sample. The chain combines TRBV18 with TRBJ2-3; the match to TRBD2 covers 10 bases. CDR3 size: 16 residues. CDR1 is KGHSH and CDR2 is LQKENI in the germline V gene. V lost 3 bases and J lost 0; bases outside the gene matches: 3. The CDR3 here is CASSPMTSGSTDTQYF. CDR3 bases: TGTGCCAGCTCACCGATGACTAGCGGGAGCACAGATACGCAGTATTTT.

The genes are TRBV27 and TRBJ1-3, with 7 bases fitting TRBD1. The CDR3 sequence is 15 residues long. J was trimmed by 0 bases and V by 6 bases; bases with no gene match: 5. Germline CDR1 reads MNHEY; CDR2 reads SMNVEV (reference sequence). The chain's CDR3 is CASSSTGLSGNTIYF. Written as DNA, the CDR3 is TGTGCCAGCAGCTCGACAGGGCTCTCTGGAAACACCATATATTTT.

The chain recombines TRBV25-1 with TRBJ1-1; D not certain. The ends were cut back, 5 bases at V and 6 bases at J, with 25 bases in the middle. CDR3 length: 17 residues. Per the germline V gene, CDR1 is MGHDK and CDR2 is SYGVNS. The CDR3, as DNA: TGTGCCAGCAGTTCGGTGCAGAACAGCTGGGGTTTGGCTGAAGCTTTCTTT. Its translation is CASSSVQNSWGLAEAFF.

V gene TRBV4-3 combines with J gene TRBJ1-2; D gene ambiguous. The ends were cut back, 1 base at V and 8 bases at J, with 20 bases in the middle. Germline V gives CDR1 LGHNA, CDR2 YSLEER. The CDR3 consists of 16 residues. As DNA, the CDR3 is TGCGCCAGCAGCCAAGGGTTTCAGACTCAGACGGGGGGCTACACCTTC. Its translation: CASSQGFQTQTGGYTF.

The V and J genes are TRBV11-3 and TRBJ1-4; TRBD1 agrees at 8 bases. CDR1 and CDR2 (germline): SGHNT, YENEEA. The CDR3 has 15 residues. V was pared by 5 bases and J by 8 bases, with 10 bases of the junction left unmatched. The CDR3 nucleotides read TGTGCCAGCAGCCAAGGGACAGGCCTCAGGGAAAAACTGTTTTTT. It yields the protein CASSQGTGLREKLFF.

CDR3: CASSVVGTGPQKLFF. CDR3 coding DNA: TGTGCCAGCAGCGTAGTCGGGACAGGGCCACAGAAACTGTTTTTT. The J gene is TRBJ1-4, the V gene TRBV9; the match to TRBD1 covers 9 bases. The CDR3 runs to 15 residues. Germline lookup yields CDR1 SGDLS and CDR2 YYNGEE. V lost 0 bases, J lost 11 bases, and 8 bases stayed unmatched. Together with reference TRBV9 and TRBJ1-4, the CDR3 gives the full variable domain: DSGVTQTPKHLITATGQRVTLRCSPRSGDLSVYWYQQSLDQGLQFLIQYYNGEERAKGNILERFSAQQFPDLHSELNLSSLELGDSALYFCASSVVGTGPQKLFFGSGTQLSVL.

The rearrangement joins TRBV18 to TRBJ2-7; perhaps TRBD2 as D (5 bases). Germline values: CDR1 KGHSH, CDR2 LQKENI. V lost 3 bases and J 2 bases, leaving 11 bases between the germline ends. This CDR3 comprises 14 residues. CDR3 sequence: CASSPTTGTYEQYF. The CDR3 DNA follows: TGTGCCAGCTCACCTACGACGGGGACCTACGAGCAGTACTTC.

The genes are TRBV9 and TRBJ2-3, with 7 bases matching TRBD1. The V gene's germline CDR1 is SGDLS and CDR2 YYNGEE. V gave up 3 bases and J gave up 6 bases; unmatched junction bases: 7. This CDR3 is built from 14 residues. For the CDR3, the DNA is TGTGCCAGCAGCGGTAATACCAGGGGGGATACGCAGTATTTT. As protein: CASSGNTRGDTQYF.

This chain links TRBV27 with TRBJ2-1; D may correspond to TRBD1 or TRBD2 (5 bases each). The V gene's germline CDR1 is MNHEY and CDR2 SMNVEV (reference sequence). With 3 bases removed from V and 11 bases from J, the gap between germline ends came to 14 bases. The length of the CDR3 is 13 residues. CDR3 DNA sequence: TGTGCCAGCAGTTTGGGACCGAAAACCAAGCAGTTCTTC. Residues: CASSLGPKTKQFF.

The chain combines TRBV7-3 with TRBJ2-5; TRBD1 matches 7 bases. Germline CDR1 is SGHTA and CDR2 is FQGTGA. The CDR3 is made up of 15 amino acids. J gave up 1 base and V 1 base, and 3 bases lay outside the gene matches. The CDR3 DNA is TGTGCCAGCAGCTTAAGCCCAGGGGGCCAAGAGACCCAGTACTTC. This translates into CASSLSPGGQETQYF. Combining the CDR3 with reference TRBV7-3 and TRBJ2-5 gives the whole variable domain GAGVSQTPSNKVTEKGKYVELRCDPISGHTALYWYRQSLGQGPEFLIYFQGTGAADDSGLPNDRFFAVRPEGSVSTLKIQRTERGDSAVYLCASSLSPGGQETQYFGPGTRLLVL.

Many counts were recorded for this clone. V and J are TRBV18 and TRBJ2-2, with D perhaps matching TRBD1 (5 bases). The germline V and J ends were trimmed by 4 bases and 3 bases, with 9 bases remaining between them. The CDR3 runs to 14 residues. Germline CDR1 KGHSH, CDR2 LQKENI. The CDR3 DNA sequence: TGTGCCAGCTCACAGCAAGGGGACACCGGGGAGCTGTTTTTT. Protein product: CASSQQGDTGELFF.

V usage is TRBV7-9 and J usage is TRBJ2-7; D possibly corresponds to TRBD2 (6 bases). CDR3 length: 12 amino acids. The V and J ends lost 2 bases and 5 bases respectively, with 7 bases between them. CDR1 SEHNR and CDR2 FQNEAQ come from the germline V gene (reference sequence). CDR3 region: CASSLWGDEQYF. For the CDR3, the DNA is TGTGCCAGCAGCTTATGGGGGGACGAGCAGTACTTC.